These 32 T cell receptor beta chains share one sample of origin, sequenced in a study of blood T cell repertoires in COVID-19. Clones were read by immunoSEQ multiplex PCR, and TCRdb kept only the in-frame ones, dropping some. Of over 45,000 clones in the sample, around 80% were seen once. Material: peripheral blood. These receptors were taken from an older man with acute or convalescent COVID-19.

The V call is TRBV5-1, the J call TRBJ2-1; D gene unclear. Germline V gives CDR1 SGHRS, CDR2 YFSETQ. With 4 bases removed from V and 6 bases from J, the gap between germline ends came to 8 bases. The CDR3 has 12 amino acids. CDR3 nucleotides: TGCGCCAGCAGCAGCCTCGGCAATGAGCAGTTCTTC. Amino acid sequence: CASSSLGNEQFF.

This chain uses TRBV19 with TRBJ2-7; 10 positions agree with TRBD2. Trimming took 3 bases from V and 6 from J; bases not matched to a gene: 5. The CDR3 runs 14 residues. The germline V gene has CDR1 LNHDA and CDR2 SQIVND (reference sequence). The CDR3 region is CASSIQRGGLEQYF. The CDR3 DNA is TGTGCCAGTAGTATCCAGCGGGGGGGCCTCGAGCAGTACTTC. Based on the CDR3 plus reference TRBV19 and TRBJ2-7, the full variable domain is DGGITQSPKYLFRKEGQNVTLSCEQNLNHDAMYWYRQDPGQGLRLIYYSQIVNDFQKGDIAEGYSVSREKKESFPLTVTSAQKNPTAFYLCASSIQRGGLEQYFGPGTRLTVT.

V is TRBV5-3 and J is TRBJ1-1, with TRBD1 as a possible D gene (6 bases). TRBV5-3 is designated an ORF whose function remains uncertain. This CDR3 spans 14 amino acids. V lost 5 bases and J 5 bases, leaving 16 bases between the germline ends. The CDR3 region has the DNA TGTGCCAGAAGGCGGTTACAGGGAAGAACTGAAGCTTTCTTT. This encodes CARRRLQGRTEAFF.

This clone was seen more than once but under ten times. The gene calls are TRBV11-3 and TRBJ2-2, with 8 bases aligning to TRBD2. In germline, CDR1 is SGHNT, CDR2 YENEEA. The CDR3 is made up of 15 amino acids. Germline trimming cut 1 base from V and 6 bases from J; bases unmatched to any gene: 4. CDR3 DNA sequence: TGTGCCAGCAGCTTAGGGCCGGGAGGGGCCGGGGAGCTGTTTTTT. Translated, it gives CASSLGPGGAGELFF.

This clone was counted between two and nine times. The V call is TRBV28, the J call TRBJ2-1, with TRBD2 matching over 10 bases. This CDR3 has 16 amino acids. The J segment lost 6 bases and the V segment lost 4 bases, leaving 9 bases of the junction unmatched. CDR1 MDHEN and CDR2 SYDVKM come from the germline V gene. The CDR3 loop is CASSSLSGRAFNEQFF. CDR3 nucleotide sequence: TGTGCCAGCAGTTCCCTGAGCGGGAGGGCCTTCAATGAGCAGTTCTTC.

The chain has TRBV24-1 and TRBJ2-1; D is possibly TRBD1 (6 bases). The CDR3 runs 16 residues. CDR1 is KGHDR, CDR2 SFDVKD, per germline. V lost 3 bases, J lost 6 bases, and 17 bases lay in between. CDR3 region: CATSDRQASGPNEQFF. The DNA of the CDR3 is TGTGCCACCAGTGATCGACAGGCCTCCGGCCCCAATGAGCAGTTCTTC.

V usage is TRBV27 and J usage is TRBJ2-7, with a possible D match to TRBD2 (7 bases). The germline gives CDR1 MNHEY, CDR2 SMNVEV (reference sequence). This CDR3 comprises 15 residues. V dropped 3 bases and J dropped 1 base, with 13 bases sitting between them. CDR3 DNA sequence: TGTGCCAGCAGTTTTAGGGGGGAGGGGTCCTACGAGCAGTACTTC. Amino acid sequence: CASSFRGEGSYEQYF.

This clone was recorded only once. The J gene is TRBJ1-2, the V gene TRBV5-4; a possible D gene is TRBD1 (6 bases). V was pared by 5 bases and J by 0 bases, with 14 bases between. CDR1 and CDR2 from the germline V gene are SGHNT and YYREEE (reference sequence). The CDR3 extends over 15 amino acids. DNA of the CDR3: TGTGCCAGCAGTCCCAGGGGCGGGTCTAACTATGGCTACACCTTC. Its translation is CASSPRGGSNYGYTF.

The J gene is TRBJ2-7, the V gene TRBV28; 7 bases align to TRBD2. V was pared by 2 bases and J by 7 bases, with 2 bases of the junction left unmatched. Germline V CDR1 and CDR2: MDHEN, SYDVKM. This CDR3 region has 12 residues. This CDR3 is CASSLVGLEQYF. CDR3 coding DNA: TGTGCCAGCAGTTTAGTGGGACTAGAGCAGTACTTC.

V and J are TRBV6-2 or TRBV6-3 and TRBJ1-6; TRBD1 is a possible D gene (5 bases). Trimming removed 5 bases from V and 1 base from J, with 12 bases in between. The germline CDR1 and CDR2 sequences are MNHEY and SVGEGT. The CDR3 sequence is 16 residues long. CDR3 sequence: CASSPGGASYNSPLHF. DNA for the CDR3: TGTGCCAGCAGTCCCGGCGGGGCATCCTATAATTCACCCCTCCACTTT.

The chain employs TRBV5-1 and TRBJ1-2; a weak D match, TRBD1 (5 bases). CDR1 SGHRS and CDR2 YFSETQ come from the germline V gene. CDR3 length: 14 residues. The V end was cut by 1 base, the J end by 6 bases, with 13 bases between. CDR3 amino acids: CASSLQGAGHGYTF. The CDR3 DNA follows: TGCGCCAGCAGCTTGCAGGGAGCGGGACATGGCTACACCTTC. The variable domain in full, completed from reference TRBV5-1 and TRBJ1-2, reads KAGVTQTPRYLIKTRGQQVTLSCSPISGHRSVSWYQQTPGQGLQFLFEYFSETQRNKGNFPGRFSGRQFSNSRSEMNVSTLELGDSALYLCASSLQGAGHGYTFGSGTRLTVV.

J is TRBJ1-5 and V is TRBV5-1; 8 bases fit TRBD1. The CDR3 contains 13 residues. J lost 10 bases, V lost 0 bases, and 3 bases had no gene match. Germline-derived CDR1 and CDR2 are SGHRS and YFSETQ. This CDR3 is CASSLVPGGPQHF. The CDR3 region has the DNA TGCGCCAGCAGCTTGGTCCCAGGGGGCCCCCAGCATTTT.

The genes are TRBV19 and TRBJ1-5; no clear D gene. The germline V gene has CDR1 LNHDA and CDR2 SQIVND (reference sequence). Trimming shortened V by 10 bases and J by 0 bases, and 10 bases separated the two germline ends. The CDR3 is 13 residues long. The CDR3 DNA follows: TGTGCCACCCGGGTTAATAGCAATCAGCCCCAGCATTTT. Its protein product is CATRVNSNQPQHF.

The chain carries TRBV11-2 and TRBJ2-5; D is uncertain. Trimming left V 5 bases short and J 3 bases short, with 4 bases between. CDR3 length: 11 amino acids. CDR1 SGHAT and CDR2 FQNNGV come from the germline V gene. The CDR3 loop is CASSLKETQYF. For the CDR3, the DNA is TGTGCCAGCAGCCTTAAAGAGACCCAGTACTTC.

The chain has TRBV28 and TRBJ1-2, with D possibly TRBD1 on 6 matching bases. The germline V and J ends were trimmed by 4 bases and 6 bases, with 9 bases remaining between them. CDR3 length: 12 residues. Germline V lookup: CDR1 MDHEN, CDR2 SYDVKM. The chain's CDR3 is CASSSGDDGYTF. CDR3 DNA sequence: TGTGCCAGCAGTTCAGGGGATGATGGCTACACCTTC.

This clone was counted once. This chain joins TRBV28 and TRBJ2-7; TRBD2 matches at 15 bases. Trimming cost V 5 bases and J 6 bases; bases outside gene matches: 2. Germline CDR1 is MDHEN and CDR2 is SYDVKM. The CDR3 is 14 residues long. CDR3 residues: CASSPGLAGGEQYF. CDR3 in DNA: TGTGCCAGCAGTCCGGGACTAGCGGGAGGCGAGCAGTACTTC. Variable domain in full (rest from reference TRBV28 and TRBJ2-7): DVKVTQSSRYLVKRTGEKVFLECVQDMDHENMFWYRQDPGLGLRLIYFSYDVKMKEKGDIPEGYSVSREKKERFSLILESASTNQTSMYLCASSPGLAGGEQYFGPGTRLTVT.

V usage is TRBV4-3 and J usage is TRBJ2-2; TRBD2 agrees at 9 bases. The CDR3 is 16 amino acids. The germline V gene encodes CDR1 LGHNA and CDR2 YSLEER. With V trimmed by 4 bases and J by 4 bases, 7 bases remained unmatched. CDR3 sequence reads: CASSLGLLAGTGELFF. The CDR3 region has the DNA TGCGCCAGCAGCCTTGGTCTACTAGCGGGCACCGGGGAGCTGTTTTTT.

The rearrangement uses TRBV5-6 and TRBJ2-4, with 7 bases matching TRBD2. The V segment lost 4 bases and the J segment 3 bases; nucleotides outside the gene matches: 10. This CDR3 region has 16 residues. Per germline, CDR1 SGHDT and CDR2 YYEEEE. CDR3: CASSRRGRVVKNIQYF. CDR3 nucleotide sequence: TGTGCCAGCAGCCGCCGAGGGAGGGTAGTCAAAAACATTCAGTACTTC.

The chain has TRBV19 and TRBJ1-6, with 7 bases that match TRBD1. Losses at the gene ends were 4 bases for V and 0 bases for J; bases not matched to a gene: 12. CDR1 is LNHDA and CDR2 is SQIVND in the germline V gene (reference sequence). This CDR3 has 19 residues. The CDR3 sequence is CASSTRTGGTFSYNSPLHF. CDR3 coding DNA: TGTGCCAGTAGTACCCGGACAGGAGGGACCTTCTCCTATAATTCACCCCTCCACTTT. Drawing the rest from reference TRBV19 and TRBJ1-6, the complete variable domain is DGGITQSPKYLFRKEGQNVTLSCEQNLNHDAMYWYRQDPGQGLRLIYYSQIVNDFQKGDIAEGYSVSREKKESFPLTVTSAQKNPTAFYLCASSTRTGGTFSYNSPLHFGNGTRLTVT.

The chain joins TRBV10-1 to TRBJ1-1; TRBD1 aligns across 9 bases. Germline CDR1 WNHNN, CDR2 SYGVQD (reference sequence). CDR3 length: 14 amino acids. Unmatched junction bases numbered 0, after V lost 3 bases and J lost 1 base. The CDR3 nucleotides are TGCGCCAGCAGTGAACAGGGGGCGAACACTGAAGCTTTCTTT. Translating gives CASSEQGANTEAFF.

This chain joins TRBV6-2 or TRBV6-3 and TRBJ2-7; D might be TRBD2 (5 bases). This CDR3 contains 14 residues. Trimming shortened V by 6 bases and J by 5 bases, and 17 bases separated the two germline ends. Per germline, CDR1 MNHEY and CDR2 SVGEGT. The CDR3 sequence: CASSPPRGTHEQYF. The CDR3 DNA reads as TGTGCCAGCAGCCCACCTCGGGGAACTCACGAGCAGTACTTC.

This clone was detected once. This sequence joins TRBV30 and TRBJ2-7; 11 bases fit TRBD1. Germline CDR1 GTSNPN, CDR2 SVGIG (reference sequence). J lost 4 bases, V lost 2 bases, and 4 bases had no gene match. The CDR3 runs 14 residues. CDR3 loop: CAWSSGTGGYEQYF. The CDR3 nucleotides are TGTGCCTGGAGTTCCGGGACAGGGGGGTACGAGCAGTACTTC.

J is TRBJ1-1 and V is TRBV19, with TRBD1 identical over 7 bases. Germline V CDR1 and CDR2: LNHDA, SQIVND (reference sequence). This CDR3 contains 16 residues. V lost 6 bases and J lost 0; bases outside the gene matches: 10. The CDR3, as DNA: TGTGCCAGTAGCTACCGTGGGGGACAGCTGAACACTGAAGCTTTCTTT. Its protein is CASSYRGGQLNTEAFF.

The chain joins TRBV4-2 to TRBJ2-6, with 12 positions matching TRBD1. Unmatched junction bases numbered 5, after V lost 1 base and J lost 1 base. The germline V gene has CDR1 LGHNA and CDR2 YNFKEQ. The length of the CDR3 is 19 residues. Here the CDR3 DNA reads TGTGCCAGCAGCCAAGCCGGGACAGGGGGCGCATCTGGGGCCAACGTCCTGACTTTC. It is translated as CASSQAGTGGASGANVLTF.

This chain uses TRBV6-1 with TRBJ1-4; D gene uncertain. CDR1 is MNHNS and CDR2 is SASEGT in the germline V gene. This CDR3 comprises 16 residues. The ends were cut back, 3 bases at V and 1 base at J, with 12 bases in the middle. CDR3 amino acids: CASSEVSGRTNEKLFF. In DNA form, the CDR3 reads TGTGCCAGCAGTGAGGTTTCAGGCAGAACTAATGAAAAACTGTTTTTT.

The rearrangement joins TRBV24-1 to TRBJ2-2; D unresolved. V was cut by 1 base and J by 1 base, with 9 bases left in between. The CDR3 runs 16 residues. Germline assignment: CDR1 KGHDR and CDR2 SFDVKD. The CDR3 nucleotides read TGTGCCACCAGTGATTTCTCGGCAGGGAACACCGGGGAGCTGTTTTTT. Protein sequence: CATSDFSAGNTGELFF.

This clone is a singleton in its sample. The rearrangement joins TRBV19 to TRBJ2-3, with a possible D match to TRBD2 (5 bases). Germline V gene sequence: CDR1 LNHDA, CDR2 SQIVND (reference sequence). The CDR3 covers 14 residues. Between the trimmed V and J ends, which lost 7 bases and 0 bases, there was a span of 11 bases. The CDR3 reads CASNRGVSTDTQYF. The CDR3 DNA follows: TGTGCCAGTAACCGGGGAGTGAGCACAGATACGCAGTATTTT.

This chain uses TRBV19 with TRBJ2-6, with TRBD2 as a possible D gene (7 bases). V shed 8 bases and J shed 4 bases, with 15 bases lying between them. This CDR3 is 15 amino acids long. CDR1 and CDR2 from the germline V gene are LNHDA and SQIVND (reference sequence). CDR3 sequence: CASSGGGAGANVLTF. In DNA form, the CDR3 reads TGTGCCAGTTCGGGCGGGGGCGCCGGGGCCAACGTCCTGACTTTC.

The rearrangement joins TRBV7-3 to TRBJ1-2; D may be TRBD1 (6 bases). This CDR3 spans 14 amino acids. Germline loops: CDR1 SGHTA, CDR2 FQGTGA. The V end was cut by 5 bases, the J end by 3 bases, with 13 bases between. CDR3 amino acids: CASSPGQSYYGYTF. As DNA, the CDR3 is TGTGCCAGCAGCCCAGGACAGTCCTACTATGGCTACACCTTC. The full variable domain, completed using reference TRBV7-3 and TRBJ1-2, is GAGVSQTPSNKVTEKGKYVELRCDPISGHTALYWYRQSLGQGPEFLIYFQGTGAADDSGLPNDRFFAVRPEGSVSTLKIQRTERGDSAVYLCASSPGQSYYGYTFGSGTRLTVV.

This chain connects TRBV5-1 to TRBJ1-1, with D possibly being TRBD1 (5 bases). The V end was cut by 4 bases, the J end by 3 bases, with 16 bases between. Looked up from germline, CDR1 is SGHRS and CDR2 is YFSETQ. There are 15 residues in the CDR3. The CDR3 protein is CASSPGGGEDTEAFF. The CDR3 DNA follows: TGCGCCAGCAGCCCTGGCGGAGGGGAGGACACTGAAGCTTTCTTT.

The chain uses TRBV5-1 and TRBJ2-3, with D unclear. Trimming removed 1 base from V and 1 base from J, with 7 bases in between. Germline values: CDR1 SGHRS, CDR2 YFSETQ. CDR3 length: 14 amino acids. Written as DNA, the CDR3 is TGCGCCAGCAGCTTGCAGCGCGGCACAGATACGCAGTATTTT. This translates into CASSLQRGTDTQYF. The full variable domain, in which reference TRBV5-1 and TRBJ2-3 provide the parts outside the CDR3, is KAGVTQTPRYLIKTRGQQVTLSCSPISGHRSVSWYQQTPGQGLQFLFEYFSETQRNKGNFPGRFSGRQFSNSRSEMNVSTLELGDSALYLCASSLQRGTDTQYFGPGTRLTVL.

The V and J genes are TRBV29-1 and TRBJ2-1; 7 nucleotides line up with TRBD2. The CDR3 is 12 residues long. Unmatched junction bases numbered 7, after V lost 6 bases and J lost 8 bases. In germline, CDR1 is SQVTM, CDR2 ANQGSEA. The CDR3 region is CSVGSGIDEQFF. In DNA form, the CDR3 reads TGCAGCGTGGGAAGCGGGATCGATGAGCAGTTCTTC.